These 14 T cell receptor beta chains were sequenced from one sample in a study of T cell clonality in common variable immunodeficiency. Sequenced by immunoSEQ multiplex PCR; TCRdb stores in-frame clones only, minus some. In total the sample includes about 44,000 clones, none of them seen once. The sample taken for sequencing was peripheral blood mononuclear cells. These receptor sequences come from a person aged 18-70 years in good health.

This clone was observed at least ten times. The read finishes 3 residues shy of the CDR3 end, and the germline J gene is used to complete it. This rearrangement joins TRBV20-1 to TRBJ2-7; 10 bases align to TRBD1. Germline V gene data show CDR1 as DFQATT and CDR2 as SNEGSKA (reference sequence). This CDR3 is 15 amino acids long. The V and J ends lost 2 bases and 4 bases, in that order; junction bases with no gene match: 8. The covered CDR3 bases are TGCAGTGCTAGACCCACGGAGGGACAGGGGTACGAG. Its protein product is CSARPTEGQGYE. Given in full, the CDR3 is CSARPTEGQGYEQYF.

In this sample, this clone turned up many times. The CDR3 sequence: CASSSVRVGTEAFF. Incomplete CDR3 DNA: TGCGCCAGCAGTTCCGTCAGGGTTGGCACTGAA. This chain uses TRBV5-1 with TRBJ1-1, with a weak D call TRBD1 (5 bases). The read stops 3 residues short of the end of the CDR3; the missing end is completed from the germline J gene. Between the trimmed V and J ends, which lost 5 bases and 4 bases, there was a span of 15 bases. The CDR3 is made up of 14 amino acids. Germline values: CDR1 SGHRS, CDR2 YFSETQ.

This clone was counted a few times. The read ends 3 residues early relative to the CDR3; the germline J gene fills the gap. The V gene is TRBV11-3, the J gene TRBJ2-7; 7 bases line up with TRBD1. The CDR3 sequence is 14 residues long. Trimming took 0 bases from V and 3 from J; bases not matched to a gene: 2. CDR1 and CDR2 from the germline V gene are SGHNT and YENEEA. The part of the CDR3 DNA that was read is TGTGCCAGCAGCTTAGATGGGACAGACTACGAG. Residues: CASSLDGTDYE. The entire CDR3 is CASSLDGTDYEQYF.

This clone showed up many times. Coverage ceases 3 residues before the CDR3 finishes, and the germline J gene fills in the end. The chain carries TRBV29-1 and TRBJ2-7; 9 nucleotides match TRBD1. CDR1 is SQVTM, CDR2 ANQGSEA, per germline. V lost 3 bases to trimming and J lost 6 bases; unmatched junction nucleotides: 12. The CDR3 extends over 15 amino acids. The CDR3 protein is CSVEPGQGTSGEQYF. The CDR3 bases that were read are TGCAGCGTTGAGCCGGGACAGGGAACGTCCGGCGAG.

In its sample, this clone was seen many times. The CDR3 is cut off 3 residues early in the read; its end comes from the germline J gene. The chain uses TRBV19 and TRBJ2-1; possibly TRBD1 for D (6 bases). Germline CDR1 reads LNHDA; CDR2 reads SQIVND (reference sequence). V was trimmed by 1 base and J by 7 bases, leaving 11 bases between them. This CDR3 contains 14 residues. CDR3: CASSIAGRGNEQFF. The sequenced CDR3 bases are TGTGCCAGTAGTATAGCGGGCAGGGGAAATGAG. Full variable domain (missing parts from reference TRBV19 and TRBJ2-1): DGGITQSPKYLFRKEGQNVTLSCEQNLNHDAMYWYRQDPGQGLRLIYYSQIVNDFQKGDIAEGYSVSREKKESFPLTVTSAQKNPTAFYLCASSIAGRGNEQFFGPGTRLTVL.

Ten or more counts support this clone. Read coverage stops 3 residues before the CDR3 terminus; the germline J gene supplies the remainder. The V gene is TRBV5-1, the J gene TRBJ2-5; TRBD2 matches 9 bases. This CDR3 is built from 14 residues. V trimming: 6 bases; J trimming: 4 bases; junction bases outside the gene matches: 7. Germline CDR1 reads SGHRS; CDR2 reads YFSETQ. The sequenced CDR3 bases are TGCGCCAGCACGGCGGGGGGGCTGGGAGAGACC. It specifies CASTAGGLGET. The whole CDR3 protein is CASTAGGLGETQYF.

This clone appeared a few times. The CDR3 is cut off 3 residues early in the read; its end comes from the germline J gene. J is TRBJ1-2 and V is TRBV10-2, with 8 positions matching TRBD1. V was pared by 0 bases and J by 6 bases, with 6 bases of the junction left unmatched. Germline loops: CDR1 WSHSY, CDR2 SAAADI. This CDR3 region has 15 residues. CDR3 loop: CASSESLRGRDGYTF. The part of the CDR3 DNA that was read is TGCGCCAGCAGTGAGTCTCTCAGGGGGCGCGATGGC.

In this sample, this clone turned up many times. The CDR3 end falls 3 residues outside the read, so it is completed with the germline J gene. V and J are TRBV7-9 and TRBJ2-4; a possible D gene is TRBD2 (6 bases). This CDR3 contains 14 residues. Germline loops: CDR1 SEHNR, CDR2 FQNEAQ (reference sequence). The CDR3 loop reads CASSSNPGLRRQYF. Partial CDR3 DNA: TGTGCCAGCAGCTCAAACCCGGGACTCCGGCGT.

This clone was counted at least ten times. The read ends 3 residues early relative to the CDR3; the germline J gene fills the gap. The rearrangement joins TRBV7-9 to TRBJ2-1; 7 bases map to TRBD1. This CDR3 has 15 residues. The J segment lost 4 bases and the V segment lost 6 bases, leaving 9 bases of the junction unmatched. Germline loops: CDR1 SEHNR, CDR2 FQNEAQ (reference sequence). CDR3 DNA, as far as it was read: TGTGCCAGCAGTGCACCGGGACAGAATTACAATGAG. Translated: CASSAPGQNYNE. The entire CDR3 protein is CASSAPGQNYNEQFF.

Ten or more counts support this clone. The read terminates 3 residues before the CDR3 end, so the remaining end is supplied by the germline J gene. The V call is TRBV5-1, the J call TRBJ2-3; 15 positions match TRBD2. The CDR3 totals 19 residues. The V gene's germline CDR1 is SGHRS and CDR2 YFSETQ. J lost 5 bases, V lost 6 bases, and 16 bases had no gene match. This CDR3 reads CASTQPGTSGGIGRDTQYF. CDR3 DNA, as far as it was read: TGCGCCAGCACCCAGCCCGGGACTAGCGGGGGGATCGGTCGAGATACG.

The sample holds many counts of this clone. The CDR3 end is not reached by the read, which stops 3 residues before it; the germline J gene fills it in. Other DNA sequences in this specimen translate into the identical CDR3. The genes are TRBV5-1 and TRBJ2-7; 10 nucleotides line up with TRBD1. The CDR3 is 15 residues long. Germline values: CDR1 SGHRS, CDR2 YFSETQ. With V trimmed by 0 bases and J by 2 bases, 2 bases remained unmatched. The CDR3 here is CASSLAGTGAYEQYF. Partial CDR3 DNA: TGCGCCAGCAGCTTGGCCGGGACAGGGGCCTACGAG.

This clone occurred many times. The read falls 3 residues short of the CDR3 end, and the missing part is taken from the germline J gene. The V call is TRBV6-1, the J call TRBJ2-2; TRBD2 might be the D (7 bases). Trimming took 1 base from V and 6 from J, leaving 12 bases between them. The germline CDR1 and CDR2 sequences are MNHNS and SASEGT. This CDR3 has 15 residues. CDR3 DNA (partial): TGTGCCAGCAGTGAAGAGTCGGGGGGCCCCGGGGAG. It is translated as CASSEESGGPGE. In full, the CDR3 is CASSEESGGPGELFF.

This clone was seen repeatedly, ten times or more. Coverage ceases 3 residues before the CDR3 finishes, and the germline J gene fills in the end. This chain connects TRBV20-1 to TRBJ2-7; TRBD1 matches at 8 bases. Germline CDR1 reads DFQATT; CDR2 reads SNEGSKA (reference sequence). The ends lost 3 bases at V and 5 bases at J; junction bases unmatched: 15. The CDR3 is 16 residues long. The sequenced part of the CDR3 DNA is TGCAGTGCTAGCCGGCAATCATGGGACAGGCCCCACGAG. This encodes CSASRQSWDRPHE. The full CDR3 protein is CSASRQSWDRPHEQYF.

This clone was detected ten times or more. With the read ending 3 residues before the CDR3 end, the germline J gene is used to fill in that end. V and J are TRBV19 and TRBJ2-1, with D unclear. Trimming removed 7 bases at V and 4 bases at J, with 5 bases between. In germline, CDR1 is LNHDA, CDR2 SQIVND (reference sequence). This CDR3 is 11 amino acids long. The CDR3 loop reads CASKSYNEQFF. The sequenced part of the CDR3 DNA is TGTGCCAGTAAATCGTACAATGAG.